This entry lists 15 T cell receptor beta chains sequenced from one sample in a study of blood T cell repertoires in COVID-19. The data were produced by immunoSEQ multiplex PCR, yet TCRdb's version contains in-frame clones alone and is incomplete. The repertoire holds roughly 480,000 clones, with about 91% as singletons. Sequenced: peripheral blood. The receptors were sampled from a man between 18 and 29 years old with COVID-19, enrolled during active disease.

A single count supports this clone. The CDR3 DNA reads as TGCGCCAGCAGCTTGAGACAAAGGGTAGCGGATAATTCACCCCTCCACTTT. Protein product: CASSLRQRVADNSPLHF. The chain is built from TRBV5-1 and TRBJ1-6, with D uncertain. V was trimmed by 1 base and J by 5 bases, leaving 16 bases between them. CDR1 and CDR2 (germline): SGHRS, YFSETQ. This CDR3 has 17 residues.

This clone was seen once. This chain connects TRBV11-3 to TRBJ2-5, with 11 bases aligning to TRBD2. The V gene's germline CDR1 is SGHNT and CDR2 YENEEA. Trimming removed 1 base from V and 2 bases from J; junction bases left unmatched: 6. The CDR3 covers 17 residues. The CDR3 loop is CASSLGLAGGGQETQYF. The DNA for the CDR3 is TGTGCCAGCAGCTTAGGGCTAGCGGGGGGCGGGCAAGAGACCCAGTACTTC.

The chain employs TRBV5-1 and TRBJ2-2; TRBD2 might be the D (5 bases). Trimming removed 2 bases from V and 6 bases from J, with 11 bases in between. There are 14 residues in the CDR3. Germline V gene sequence: CDR1 SGHRS, CDR2 YFSETQ. As DNA, the CDR3 is TGCGCCAGCAGCTTACCTAGCCGATCCGGGGAGCTGTTTTTT. Amino acids: CASSLPSRSGELFF.

V is TRBV11-2 and J is TRBJ1-6, with D perhaps TRBD1 (5 bases). This CDR3 has 14 amino acids. Deletions cut 5 bases from V and 5 bases from J, with 10 bases between. Germline loops: CDR1 SGHAT, CDR2 FQNNGV. CDR3 nucleotides: TGTGCCAGCAGCCCGACAGAAGATAATTCACCCCTCCACTTT. This codes for CASSPTEDNSPLHF.

The chain combines TRBV2 with TRBJ2-7; 10 bases line up with TRBD2. V dropped 3 bases and J dropped 3; count of bases not matched to a gene: 5. This CDR3 is 15 amino acids long. The germline CDR1 and CDR2 sequences are SNHLY and FYNNEI. CDR3 amino acids: CASSDKREGVYEQYF. CDR3 in DNA: TGTGCCAGCAGTGATAAGCGGGAGGGAGTCTACGAGCAGTACTTC.

The chain is built from TRBV19 and TRBJ2-7, with D possibly being TRBD2 (6 bases). The CDR3 loop spans 15 amino acids. Germline V gene data show CDR1 as LNHDA and CDR2 as SQIVND (reference sequence). Trimming cost V 3 bases and J 4 bases, with 16 bases left between them. The DNA of the CDR3 is TGTGCCAGTAGTATTTCCTTTATGGGGGGATACGAGCAGTACTTC. It is translated as CASSISFMGGYEQYF.

V gene TRBV7-8 combines with J gene TRBJ2-7; D gene unclear. From germline, CDR1 is SGHVS and CDR2 FQNEAQ. CDR3 size: 11 residues. V lost 2 bases and J 4 bases, leaving 3 bases between the germline ends. This chain's CDR3 is CASSLSYEQYF. In nucleotides, the CDR3 is TGTGCCAGCAGCTTATCTTACGAGCAGTACTTC.

This clone was counted once. This chain uses TRBV12-3 or TRBV12-4 with TRBJ1-5; D gene unclear. The CDR3 sequence is 13 residues long. V gave up 3 bases and J gave up 5 bases, with 8 bases separating them. The CDR3 coding sequence is TGTGCCAGCAGTTTGGTCCGGTATCAGCCCCAGCATTTT. Translation gives CASSLVRYQPQHF.

Here the CDR3 DNA reads TGTGCCAGCAGTCCCGCCCGTTACGGACAGAACCTCAATCAGCCCCAGCATTTT. Its translation: CASSPARYGQNLNQPQHF. The gene calls are TRBV6-6 and TRBJ1-5; weak D call: TRBD1 (6 bases). Germline-derived CDR1 and CDR2 are MNHNY and SVGAGI (reference sequence). The CDR3 has 18 amino acids. The V gene lost 5 bases and the J gene lost 3 bases, with 23 bases spanning the gap.

V and J are TRBV10-2 and TRBJ1-1; the D gene is possibly TRBD1 (5 bases). CDR3 length: 14 amino acids. Trimming removed 2 bases from V and 5 bases from J, with 12 bases in between. The V gene's germline CDR1 is WSHSY and CDR2 SAAADI. The CDR3 coding sequence is TGCGCCAGCAGTGAGACGGGGGGAAAGACTGAAGCTTTCTTT. Its protein product is CASSETGGKTEAFF.

Written as DNA, the CDR3 is TGTGCCAGCAGTCTCCGGGGGGAGCAGCCCCAGCATTTT. This gives the protein CASSLRGEQPQHF. The rearrangement links TRBV12-3 or TRBV12-4 to TRBJ1-5; maybe TRBD1 (5 bases). V was cut by 5 bases and J by 7 bases, with 12 bases left in between. The CDR3 covers 13 residues.

The chain recombines TRBV4-1 with TRBJ2-1, with TRBD1 matching 9 bases. Per germline, CDR1 MGHRA and CDR2 YSYEKL. This CDR3 has 16 amino acids. The V gene end was trimmed by 1 base and the J gene end by 5 bases; junction bases not matched to a gene: 6. The CDR3 sequence is CASSQAGTGPHNEQFF. As DNA, the CDR3 is TGCGCCAGCAGCCAAGCCGGGACAGGGCCCCACAATGAGCAGTTCTTC.

This clone was recorded only once. The chain combines TRBV14 with TRBJ2-3, with TRBD2 identical over 12 bases. The CDR3 spans 17 residues. With 1 base clipped from V and 8 bases from J, the junction kept 10 bases outside the gene matches. Germline lookup yields CDR1 SGHDN and CDR2 FVKESK. The CDR3 region is CASSQAWLAGGLGTQYF. CDR3 sequence (DNA): TGTGCCAGCAGCCAAGCCTGGCTAGCGGGGGGGCTTGGTACGCAGTATTTT.

The chain has TRBV3-1 (or the pseudogene TRBV3-2) and TRBJ2-2; TRBD1 matches at 7 bases. Germline assignment: CDR1 LGHDT and CDR2 YNNKEL (reference sequence). The CDR3 covers 18 residues. The J segment lost 1 base and the V segment lost 0 bases, leaving 8 bases of the junction unmatched. Here the CDR3 DNA reads TGTGCCAGCAGCCAAGAGACAGGGTGGAGGATGAACACCGGGGAGCTGTTTTTT. Translated: CASSQETGWRMNTGELFF.

The chain combines TRBV9 with TRBJ1-4; D perhaps matches TRBD1 (6 bases). The V and J ends lost 0 bases and 6 bases respectively, with 9 bases between them. The CDR3 has 14 amino acids. Germline values: CDR1 SGDLS, CDR2 YYNGEE. The CDR3 coding sequence is TGTGCCAGCAGCGTAGGGGGGCGAGATGAAAAACTGTTTTTT. Translated: CASSVGGRDEKLFF.